These 32 T cell receptor beta chains share one sample of origin, sequenced in a study of human T cells and chemical hapten exposure. TCRdb re-called the RACE reads with MiXCR, one entry per CDR3 protein. The sample consists of tens of thousands of distinct CDR3 sequences, about 7% of them appearing once. Time point given: pre-sensitization, week 0. As to treatment: therapeutic diphenylcyclopropenone sensitization with weekly scalp DPC. Sequenced material: whole blood, taken in connection with sensitization to the hapten diphenylcyclopropenone (DPC). The receptors here all came from a woman aged 25 to 39 with alopecia areata. Some clones in this sample may be carry-over from other donors' samples.

Many counts were recorded for this clonotype. The rearrangement uses TRBV5-6 and TRBJ2-7; 8 nucleotides line up with TRBD2. With 5 bases clipped from V and 3 bases from J, the junction kept 10 bases outside the gene matches. Germline CDR1 is SGHDT and CDR2 is YYEEEE. The CDR3 is 15 amino acids. CDR3 bases: TGTGCCAGCAGTCGCCCGGGACTAGGGAACTACGAGCAGTACTTC. Translated: CASSRPGLGNYEQYF. Looking up the rest from reference TRBV5-6 and TRBJ2-7 gives the full variable domain: DAGVTQSPTHLIKTRGQQVTLRCSPKSGHDTVSWYQQALGQGPQFIFQYYEEEERQRGNFPDRFSGHQFPNYSSELNVNALLLGDSALYLCASSRPGLGNYEQYFGPGTRLTVT.

The CDR3 nucleotides are TGTGCCAGCTCACCGACAGCTAACTATGGCTACACCTTC. Translating gives CASSPTANYGYTF. The chain uses TRBV18 and TRBJ1-2; D might be TRBD1 (5 bases). Germline loops: CDR1 KGHSH, CDR2 LQKENI. The CDR3 length is 13 residues. Deletions cut 3 bases from V and 0 bases from J, with 5 bases between. Filled out from reference TRBV18 and TRBJ1-2, the complete variable domain reads NAGVMQNPRHLVRRRGQEARLRCSPMKGHSHVYWYRQLPEEGLKFMVYLQKENIIDESGMPKERFSAEFPKEGPSILRIQQVVRGDSAAYFCASSPTANYGYTFGSGTRLTVV.

This clonotype was counted ten times or more. V is TRBV6-5 and J is TRBJ1-2; TRBD1 aligns across 7 bases. J was trimmed by 4 bases and V by 10 bases; bases with no gene match: 9. Germline CDR1 and CDR2: MNHEY and SVGAGI. This CDR3 contains 13 residues. The CDR3 nucleotides read TGTGCCACCTCAACAGGGGAAACCTATGGCTACACCTTC. This encodes CATSTGETYGYTF.

This clonotype was recorded a few times. One end of the junction does not line up with germline, which may come from a read error. The chain combines TRBV12-3 or TRBV12-4 with TRBJ1-2; 10 bases are a match to TRBD1. CDR3 size: 14 residues. CDR3 protein: CASSLATGGYGDTF. In DNA, the CDR3 is TGTGCCAGCAGTTTGGCGACAGGGGGCTATGGCGACACCTTC.

This clonotype was detected ten times or more. The chain employs TRBV7-2 and TRBJ2-5; 10 nucleotides line up with TRBD2. Germline V CDR1 and CDR2: SGHTA, FQGNSA. Trimming at V came to 7 bases and at J to 0 bases, leaving 2 bases not matched to a gene. The CDR3 loop spans 14 amino acids. CDR3 in amino acids: CASKRGGYQETQYF. CDR3 coding DNA: TGTGCCAGCAAGCGGGGGGGTTACCAAGAGACCCAGTACTTC.

This clonotype was seen repeatedly, ten times or more. The chain uses TRBV2 and TRBJ1-3; possibly TRBD1 for D (6 bases). The germline gives CDR1 SNHLY, CDR2 FYNNEI. V was trimmed by 3 bases and J by 4 bases, leaving 13 bases between them. The length of the CDR3 is 15 residues. CDR3 bases: TGTGCCAGCAGTGAGCAGGGGATGAGGGGAAACACCATATATTTT. It is translated as CASSEQGMRGNTIYF.

Many counts were recorded for this clonotype. This rearrangement joins TRBV27 to TRBJ1-1, with D unclear. Germline CDR1 reads MNHEY; CDR2 reads SMNVEV (reference sequence). This CDR3 is built from 14 residues. V was trimmed by 5 bases and J by 6 bases, leaving 16 bases between them. This chain's CDR3 is CASSPHGPFPEAFF. The CDR3 DNA sequence: TGTGCCAGCAGTCCTCATGGACCGTTTCCTGAAGCTTTCTTT.

Concerning this clonotype itself: With a much larger clone just one base away, this may be a read error. V is TRBV13 and J is TRBJ1-2; D perhaps matches TRBD1 (5 bases). The CDR3 length is 13 residues. Germline V CDR1 and CDR2: PRHDT, FYEKMQ (reference sequence). The CDR3 loop is CASSLRWGYGDTF. The CDR3 bases are TGTGCCAGCAGCTTACGTTGGGGGTATGGCGACACCTTC.

This clonotype was detected many times. The chain combines TRBV19 with TRBJ2-3; no clear D. V was trimmed by 3 bases and J by 0 bases, leaving 13 bases between them. Germline V gene sequence: CDR1 LNHDA, CDR2 SQIVND (reference sequence). The CDR3 extends over 16 amino acids. In DNA, the CDR3 is TGTGCCAGTAGTATCTCCGACTTCCCAAGCACAGATACGCAGTATTTT. Residues: CASSISDFPSTDTQYF.

This clonotype showed up many times. This chain links TRBV7-8 with TRBJ1-2; no reliable D call. V dropped 1 base and J dropped 3 bases, with 12 bases sitting between them. Germline V gene data show CDR1 as SGHVS and CDR2 as FQNEAQ. The CDR3 consists of 15 residues. CDR3 sequence: CASSLDRGGDYGYTF. DNA for the CDR3: TGTGCCAGCAGCTTAGATCGGGGAGGCGACTATGGCTACACCTTC. The whole variable domain, filled in from reference TRBV7-8 and TRBJ1-2, reads GAGVSQSPRYKVAKRGQDVALRCDPISGHVSLFWYQQALGQGPEFLTYFQNEAQLDKSGLPSDRFFAERPEGSVSTLKIQRTQQEDSAVYLCASSLDRGGDYGYTFGSGTRLTVV.

This clonotype was observed a few times. V gene TRBV9 combines with J gene TRBJ2-3, with D possibly TRBD1 on 6 matching bases. Germline loops: CDR1 SGDLS, CDR2 YYNGEE. The V end was cut by 0 bases, the J end by 1 base, with 18 bases between. This CDR3 region has 18 residues. The CDR3 DNA follows: TGTGCCAGCAGCGTAGGCGGTGGTGGGGGCCTGGGCACAGATACGCAGTATTTT. Its translation: CASSVGGGGGLGTDTQYF.

This clonotype is medium-sized. The chain uses TRBV15 and TRBJ2-3; no reliable D call. The CDR3 is made up of 15 amino acids. Looked up from germline, CDR1 is LNHNV and CDR2 is YYDKDF (reference sequence). V was clipped by 5 bases and J by 0 bases, with 12 bases between them. In nucleotides, the CDR3 is TGTGCCACCAGCGTAGGGATCCCTAGCACAGATACGCAGTATTTT. Translating gives CATSVGIPSTDTQYF.

This clonotype was observed a handful of times. V gene TRBV19 combines with J gene TRBJ2-2; no firm D call. Trimming left V 0 bases short and J 8 bases short, with 7 bases between. The CDR3 extends over 13 amino acids. Germline lookup yields CDR1 LNHDA and CDR2 SQIVND (reference sequence). The CDR3 DNA reads TGTGCCAGTAGTATAGAGGGTCCAGGGGAGCTGTTTTTT. Its translation is CASSIEGPGELFF.

The table lists this clonotype with many counts. This chain links TRBV7-9 with TRBJ1-1; TRBD1 matches at 7 bases. V shed 5 bases, J shed 11 bases, and the junction held 14 bases outside the gene matches. Germline V CDR1 and CDR2: SEHNR, FQNEAQ (reference sequence). The CDR3 runs 14 residues. CDR3 amino acids: CASSSTGAVAVAFF. CDR3 sequence (DNA): TGTGCCAGCAGCAGTACAGGGGCCGTGGCGGTGGCTTTCTTT.

This clonotype was recorded at least ten times. V is TRBV20-1 and J is TRBJ1-4; possibly TRBD1 for D (5 bases). The length of the CDR3 is 16 residues. CDR1 and CDR2 (germline): DFQATT, SNEGSKA (reference sequence). Deletions cut 3 bases from V and 5 bases from J, with 19 bases between. The CDR3 bases are TGCAGTGCTAGTCATCCCTCCGACAGACCCAATGAAAAACTGTTTTTT. Amino acid sequence: CSASHPSDRPNEKLFF.

Many counts were recorded for this clonotype. As DNA, the CDR3 is TGTGCCTGGAGTTACGGGGGAGACAACGTCCTGACTTTC. It specifies CAWSYGGDNVLTF. This sequence joins TRBV30 and TRBJ2-6, with a possible D match to TRBD2 (6 bases). V lost 2 bases and J lost 9, with 11 bases in between. Germline values: CDR1 GTSNPN, CDR2 SVGIG (reference sequence). The CDR3 is made up of 13 amino acids.

This clonotype showed up just once. Here the CDR3 reads CASSESSGPPSYEQYF. In nucleotides, the CDR3 is TGCGCCAGCAGTGAGTCGTCGGGCCCCCCATCCTACGAGCAGTACTTC. The genes are TRBV10-2 and TRBJ2-7; D gene unclear. This CDR3 has 16 amino acids. V lost 0 bases and J lost 1, with 13 bases in between. CDR1 and CDR2 (germline): WSHSY, SAAADI.

This chain joins TRBV5-1 and TRBJ2-5; 8 bases fit TRBD1. CDR1 is SGHRS and CDR2 is YFSETQ in the germline V gene. V was pared by 2 bases and J by 1 base, with 4 bases of the junction left unmatched. This CDR3 has 15 amino acids. The CDR3 protein is CASSFGQGAQETQYF. For the CDR3, the DNA is TGCGCCAGCAGCTTTGGACAGGGTGCCCAAGAGACCCAGTACTTC. The full variable domain, rest sourced from reference TRBV5-1 and TRBJ2-5, is KAGVTQTPRYLIKTRGQQVTLSCSPISGHRSVSWYQQTPGQGLQFLFEYFSETQRNKGNFPGRFSGRQFSNSRSEMNVSTLELGDSALYLCASSFGQGAQETQYFGPGTRLLVL.

The sample holds many counts of this clonotype. The chain uses TRBV30 and TRBJ1-5; D unresolved. V was shortened by 0 bases and J by 5 bases, with 8 bases between the two germline ends. This CDR3 spans 13 amino acids. In germline, CDR1 is GTSNPN, CDR2 SVGIG (reference sequence). The CDR3 sequence: CAWSVAGDQPQHF. The DNA for the CDR3 is TGTGCCTGGAGTGTAGCTGGGGATCAGCCCCAGCATTTT.

This clonotype was counted between two and nine times. The gene calls are TRBV5-1 and TRBJ1-1, with D perhaps TRBD1 (6 bases). The V gene lost 3 bases and the J gene lost 2 bases, with 17 bases spanning the gap. The germline V gene has CDR1 SGHRS and CDR2 YFSETQ. The CDR3 has 16 residues. Written as DNA, the CDR3 is TGCGCCAGCAGCTCACCACAACAGGGTAGCAACACTGAAGCTTTCTTT. It is translated as CASSSPQQGSNTEAFF.

The chain joins TRBV2 to TRBJ2-7; 12 positions match TRBD2. CDR1 and CDR2 (germline): SNHLY, FYNNEI. CDR3 size: 15 residues. Trimming took 4 bases from V and 2 from J; bases not matched to a gene: 3. The CDR3 region is CASSAPSGGAYEQYF. The CDR3 DNA follows: TGTGCCAGCAGTGCCCCTAGCGGGGGGGCCTACGAGCAGTACTTC.

This clonotype was recorded at least ten times. The chain employs TRBV7-8 and TRBJ2-1; the match to TRBD2 covers 12 bases. Germline V gives CDR1 SGHVS, CDR2 FQNEAQ. The CDR3 spans 17 residues. J lost 10 bases, V lost 6 bases, and 16 bases had no gene match. The CDR3 here is CASSHTSGGPQGDEQFF. CDR3 DNA: TGTGCCAGCAGTCATACTAGCGGGGGGCCCCAGGGGGACGAGCAGTTCTTC. Full variable domain (rest looked up from reference TRBV7-8 and TRBJ2-1): GAGVSQSPRYKVAKRGQDVALRCDPISGHVSLFWYQQALGQGPEFLTYFQNEAQLDKSGLPSDRFFAERPEGSVSTLKIQRTQQEDSAVYLCASSHTSGGPQGDEQFFGPGTRLTVL.

Notes on this clonotype: A much larger clonotype is one base distant, so this may be a read error. The CDR3 does not close with the conserved phenylalanine or tryptophan, likely indicating a read error. The chain employs TRBV12-3 or TRBV12-4 and TRBJ1-5; D not resolved. V was shortened by 3 bases and J by 5 bases, with 20 bases between the two germline ends. This CDR3 has 17 residues. CDR3 in DNA: TGTGCCAGCAGTTTTCGACGGGGTAGTGGTATGGATCAGCCCCAGCATTCT. Its translation: CASSFRRGSGMDQPQHS.

Note on this clonotype: Just one base apart from a much larger clone, this may be a read error. The rearrangement joins TRBV5-1 to TRBJ1-5; D call uncertain. Germline V gene sequence: CDR1 SGHRS, CDR2 YFSETQ. Trimming took off 1 base at V and 9 bases at J, with 17 bases between the two ends. The CDR3 totals 15 residues. CDR3 sequence (DNA): TGCGCCAGCAGCTTGCTGAGATCCGGAAATGGGCCCCAGCATTTT. Its translation: CASSLLRSGNGPQHF.

The chain employs TRBV20-1 and TRBJ1-5; 7 bases agree with TRBD1. J lost 0 bases, V lost 4 bases, and 15 bases had no gene match. Per germline, CDR1 DFQATT and CDR2 SNEGSKA (reference sequence). The CDR3 loop spans 18 amino acids. The CDR3 sequence: CSAKRRQQGSLSNQPQHF. For the CDR3, the DNA is TGCAGTGCTAAGAGGAGGCAACAGGGGAGTCTTAGCAATCAGCCCCAGCATTTT.

This sequence joins TRBV5-4 and TRBJ2-2; D is perhaps TRBD1 (6 bases). CDR3 length: 13 residues. Germline CDR1 reads SGHNT; CDR2 reads YYREEE (reference sequence). The V and J ends lost 2 bases and 7 bases respectively, with 9 bases between them. Written as DNA, the CDR3 is TGTGCCAGCAGCTTACAGGGCGGCGGGGAGCTGTTTTTT. Encoded protein: CASSLQGGGELFF.

On this clonotype: This clone may be a read error of a much larger clone one base away. The rearrangement uses TRBV12-3 or TRBV12-4 and TRBJ1-1, with D uncertain. The CDR3 has 12 residues. Trimming shortened V by 7 bases and J by 7 bases, and 13 bases separated the two germline ends. The DNA of the CDR3 is TGTGCCAGCACGAGCGACTTCAGTGAAGCTTTCTTT. It specifies CASTSDFSEAFF.

V is TRBV12-3 or TRBV12-4 and J is TRBJ1-5; D gene unclear. The V end was cut by 6 bases, the J end by 0 bases, with 9 bases between. There are 14 residues in the CDR3. This chain's CDR3 is CASSGQYSNQPQHF. In nucleotides, the CDR3 is TGTGCCAGCAGCGGCCAATATAGCAATCAGCCCCAGCATTTT.

Comment on this clonotype: One end of the junction fails to match germline, which may point to a read error. The chain is built from TRBV29-1 and TRBJ1-2, with D maybe TRBD1 (5 bases). This CDR3 comprises 14 residues. The V gene's germline CDR1 is SQVTM and CDR2 ANQGSEA. The CDR3 reads CSARSGRGDYGDTF. The CDR3 DNA reads TGCAGCGCAAGGTCCGGGAGGGGAGACTATGGCGACACCTTC.

This clonotype was observed many times. The chain combines TRBV9 with TRBJ1-6; possible D gene TRBD1, 5 bases. Deletions cut 0 bases from V and 9 bases from J, with 13 bases between. This CDR3 contains 15 residues. Germline V gene lookup returns CDR1 SGDLS and CDR2 YYNGEE. This CDR3 reads CASSVGSSGSSPLHF. As DNA, the CDR3 is TGTGCCAGCAGCGTAGGGTCCTCAGGGTCTTCACCCCTCCACTTT.

The table lists this clonotype with many counts. The chain joins TRBV12-3 or TRBV12-4 to TRBJ1-6, with 7 bases identical to TRBD1. The CDR3 sequence is 14 residues long. V lost 5 bases to trimming and J lost 8 bases; unmatched junction nucleotides: 6. The DNA for the CDR3 is TGTGCCAGCAGTATCAGGGGGATGGATTCACCCCTCCACTTT. This gives the protein CASSIRGMDSPLHF.

This clonotype has ten or more counts. The rearrangement joins TRBV20-1 to TRBJ1-1, with D possibly matching TRBD1 (6 bases). CDR3 length: 15 residues. Germline-derived CDR1 and CDR2 are DFQATT and SNEGSKA (reference sequence). The V gene lost 6 bases and the J gene lost 1 base, with 18 bases spanning the gap. CDR3 nucleotide sequence: TGCAGTGCCACAACCCTTAGGGGGGGGAACACTGAAGCTTTCTTT. Its translation is CSATTLRGGNTEAFF.